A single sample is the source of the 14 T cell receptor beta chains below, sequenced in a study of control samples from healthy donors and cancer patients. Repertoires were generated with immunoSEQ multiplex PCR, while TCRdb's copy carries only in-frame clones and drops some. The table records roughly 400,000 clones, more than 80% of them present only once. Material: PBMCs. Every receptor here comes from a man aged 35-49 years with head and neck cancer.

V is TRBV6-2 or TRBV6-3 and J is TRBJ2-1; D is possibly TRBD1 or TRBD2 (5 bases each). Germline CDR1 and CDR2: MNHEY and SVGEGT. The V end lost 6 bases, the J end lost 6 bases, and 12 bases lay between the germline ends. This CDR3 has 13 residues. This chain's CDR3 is CASSHRDLNEQFF. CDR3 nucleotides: TGTGCCAGCAGCCACCGGGACCTCAATGAGCAGTTCTTC.

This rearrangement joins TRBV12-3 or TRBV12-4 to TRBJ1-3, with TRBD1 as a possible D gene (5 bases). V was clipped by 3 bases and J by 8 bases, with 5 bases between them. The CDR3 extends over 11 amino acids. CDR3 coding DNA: TGTGCCAGCAGTTTGGGGGACACCATATATTTT. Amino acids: CASSLGDTIYF.

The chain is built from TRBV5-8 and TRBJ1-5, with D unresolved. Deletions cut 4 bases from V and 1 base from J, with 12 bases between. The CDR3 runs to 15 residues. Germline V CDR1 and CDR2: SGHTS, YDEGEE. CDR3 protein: CASSDQHVSNQPQHF. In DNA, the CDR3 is TGTGCCAGCAGCGACCAGCACGTGAGCAATCAGCCCCAGCATTTT. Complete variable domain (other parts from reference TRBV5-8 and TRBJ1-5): EAGVTQSPTHLIKTRGQQATLRCSPISGHTSVYWYQQALGLGLQFLLWYDEGEERNRGNFPPRFSGRQFPNYSSELNVNALELEDSALYLCASSDQHVSNQPQHFGDGTRLSIL.

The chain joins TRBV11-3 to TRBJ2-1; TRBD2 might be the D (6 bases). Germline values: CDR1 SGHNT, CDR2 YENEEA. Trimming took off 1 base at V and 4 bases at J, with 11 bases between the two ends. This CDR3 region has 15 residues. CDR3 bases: TGTGCCAGCAGCTTAGCGGGGGTTTCGTACAATGAGCAGTTCTTC. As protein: CASSLAGVSYNEQFF. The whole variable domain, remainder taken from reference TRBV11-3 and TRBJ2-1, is EAGVVQSPRYKIIEKKQPVAFWCNPISGHNTLYWYLQNLGQGPELLIRYENEEAVDDSQLPKDRFSAERLKGVDSTLKIQPAELGDSAVYLCASSLAGVSYNEQFFGPGTRLTVL.

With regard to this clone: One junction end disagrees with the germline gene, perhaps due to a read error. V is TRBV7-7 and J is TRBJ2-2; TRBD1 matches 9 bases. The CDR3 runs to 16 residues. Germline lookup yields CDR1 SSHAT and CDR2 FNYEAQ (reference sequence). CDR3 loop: CASSRSGTGNPGELFF. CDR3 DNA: TGTGCTAGCAGCCGCTCCGGGACAGGGAACCCCGGGGAGCTGTTTTTT. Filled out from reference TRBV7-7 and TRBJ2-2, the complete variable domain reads GAGVSQSPRYKVTKRGQDVTLRCDPISSHATLYWYQQALGQGPEFLTYFNYEAQPDKSGLPSDRFSAERPEGSISTLTIQRTEQRDSAMYRCASSRSGTGNPGELFFGEGSRLTVL.

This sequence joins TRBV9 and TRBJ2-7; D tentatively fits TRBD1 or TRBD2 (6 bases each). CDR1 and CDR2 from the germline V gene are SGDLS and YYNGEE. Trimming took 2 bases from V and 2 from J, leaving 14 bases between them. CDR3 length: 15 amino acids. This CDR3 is CASSVLGGAAYEQYF. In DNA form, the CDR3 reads TGTGCCAGCAGCGTGTTGGGGGGCGCTGCCTACGAGCAGTACTTC.

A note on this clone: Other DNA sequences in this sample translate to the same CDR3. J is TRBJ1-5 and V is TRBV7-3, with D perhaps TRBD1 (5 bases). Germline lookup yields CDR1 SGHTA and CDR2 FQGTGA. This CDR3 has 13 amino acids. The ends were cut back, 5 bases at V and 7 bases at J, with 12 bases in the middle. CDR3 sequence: CASSPGPDQPQHF. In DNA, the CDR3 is TGTGCCAGCAGCCCGGGACCCGACCAGCCCCAGCATTTT.

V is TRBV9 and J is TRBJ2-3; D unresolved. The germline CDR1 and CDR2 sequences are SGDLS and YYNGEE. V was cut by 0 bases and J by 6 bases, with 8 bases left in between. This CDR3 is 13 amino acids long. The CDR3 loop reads CASSVERVDTQYF. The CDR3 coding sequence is TGTGCCAGCAGCGTAGAACGGGTCGATACGCAGTATTTT. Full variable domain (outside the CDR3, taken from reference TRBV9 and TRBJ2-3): DSGVTQTPKHLITATGQRVTLRCSPRSGDLSVYWYQQSLDQGLQFLIQYYNGEERAKGNILERFSAQQFPDLHSELNLSSLELGDSALYFCASSVERVDTQYFGPGTRLTVL.

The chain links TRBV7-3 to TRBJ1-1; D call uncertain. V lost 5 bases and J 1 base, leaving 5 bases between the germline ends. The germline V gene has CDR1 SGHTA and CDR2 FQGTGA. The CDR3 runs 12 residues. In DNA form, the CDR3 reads TGTGCCAGCAGCAACCCGAACACTGAAGCTTTCTTT. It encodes CASSNPNTEAFF. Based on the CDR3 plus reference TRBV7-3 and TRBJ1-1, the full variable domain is GAGVSQTPSNKVTEKGKYVELRCDPISGHTALYWYRQSLGQGPEFLIYFQGTGAADDSGLPNDRFFAVRPEGSVSTLKIQRTERGDSAVYLCASSNPNTEAFFGQGTRLTVV.

The CDR3 sequence: CSAPGSGQALPDTQYF. The CDR3 region has the DNA TGCAGCGCCCCGGGTTCAGGACAGGCGCTACCAGATACGCAGTATTTT. This chain joins TRBV29-1 and TRBJ2-3; the match to TRBD1 covers 7 bases. This CDR3 comprises 16 residues. Germline CDR1 SQVTM, CDR2 ANQGSEA. J was trimmed by 4 bases and V by 7 bases; bases with no gene match: 17.

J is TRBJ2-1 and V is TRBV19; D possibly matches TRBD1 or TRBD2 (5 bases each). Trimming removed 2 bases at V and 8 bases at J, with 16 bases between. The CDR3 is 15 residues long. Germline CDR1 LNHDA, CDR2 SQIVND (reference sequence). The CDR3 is CASSIIGTISDEQFF. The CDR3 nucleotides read TGTGCCAGTAGTATAATCGGGACCATCAGTGATGAGCAGTTCTTC.

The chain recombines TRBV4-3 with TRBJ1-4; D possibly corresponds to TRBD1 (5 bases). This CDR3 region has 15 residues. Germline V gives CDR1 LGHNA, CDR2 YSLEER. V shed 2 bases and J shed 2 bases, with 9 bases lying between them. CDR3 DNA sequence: TGCGCCAGCAGCCAATACAGGTTGACTAATGAAAAACTGTTTTTT. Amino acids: CASSQYRLTNEKLFF.

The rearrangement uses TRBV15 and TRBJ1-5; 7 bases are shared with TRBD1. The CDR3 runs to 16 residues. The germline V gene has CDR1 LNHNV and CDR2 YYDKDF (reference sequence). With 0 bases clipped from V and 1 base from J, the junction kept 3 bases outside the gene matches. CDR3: CATSRDTGVSNQPQHF. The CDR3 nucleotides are TGTGCCACCAGCAGAGATACAGGGGTGAGCAATCAGCCCCAGCATTTT.

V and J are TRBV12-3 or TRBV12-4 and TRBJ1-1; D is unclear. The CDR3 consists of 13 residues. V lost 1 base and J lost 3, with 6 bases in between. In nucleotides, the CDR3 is TGTGCCAGCAGTTTAGGGGTATACACTGAAGCTTTCTTT. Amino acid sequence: CASSLGVYTEAFF.